The sequence of this TCR beta chain was determined in a study of blood T cell repertoires in COVID-19. Study overall: COVID-19 samples from acute and convalescent phases originated in the United States, Italy and Spain. T cells, B-cell-depleted T cells, or PBMCs supplied cDNA or gDNA.

Germline CDR1 reads ENHRY; CDR2 reads SYGVKD. Trimming removed 3 bases at V and 2 bases at J, with 5 bases between. The CDR3 is made up of 14 amino acids. Authors' processing steps: Reference gene primer amplification gave nucleated cell count estimates. Sequencing used immunoSEQ multiplex PCR; TCRdb keeps in-frame clones, though not all of them. V, J and clone size derive from that table, while D and trimming were established from the DNA sequence. The data contain 23,000 or so clones, 65% to 90% of them singletons. This chain uses TRBV10-3 with TRBJ2-6, with a tentative D call TRBD1 (5 bases). The receptor comes from a man in his 70s with acute or convalescent COVID-19. The sequenced sample consisted of peripheral blood. The CDR3 reads CAISEGAGANVLTF. The CDR3 DNA is TGTGCCATCAGTGAAGGGGCTGGGGCCAACGTCCTGACTTTC.